Listed below are T cell receptor beta chains from one sample, sequenced in a study of blood T cell repertoires in COVID-19. Produced via immunoSEQ multiplex PCR; TCRdb's table is partial and in-frame only. The sample consists of over 130,000 clones, 70% to 85% of them appearing once. Sequencing was performed on PBMCs or T cells enriched from blood (not recorded which). The receptors originated from a young woman who had been exposed to COVID-19. Each CDR3 is given with its conserved first and last residue. D genes are given only for firm matches. Size is stated for part of the rows, as once, few or many counts, or as a class when the clone is expanded.

>TRBD1|once|TRBJ1-2|TRBV9
TGTGCCAGCAGCGTAGCTATCGAGACAGGGGGGGACTATGGCTACACCTTC
CASSVAIETGGDYGYTF
>.|.|TRBJ2-5|TRBV10-2
TGCGCCAGCAGTGAGTCCGGGCTGTGGGGCCTAACCCAAGAGACCCAGTACTTC
CASSESGLWGLTQETQYF
>TRBD1|.|TRBJ1-2|TRBV28
TGTGCCAGCAGTCACCGGGACAGGGTGGACTATGGCTACACCTTC
CASSHRDRVDYGYTF
>.|.|TRBJ2-3|TRBV5-1
TGCGCCAGCAGCCGCGGGCAGATTCAGGTTGATACGCAGTATTTT
CASSRGQIQVDTQYF
>TRBD1|.|TRBJ2-4|TRBV18
TGTGCCAGCTCACCACTGCCGGGACAGGGGAACATTCAGTACTTC
CASSPLPGQGNIQYF
>.|.|TRBJ1-1|TRBV18
TGTGCCAGCTCACCTCTTCAGGACACTGAAGCTTTCTTT
CASSPLQDTEAFF
>TRBD1|once|TRBJ1-2|TRBV7-9
TGTGCCAGCAGCTCTTGGACAGGGGGCGGGTTTTTGTATGGCTACACCTTC
CASSSWTGGGFLYGYTF
>.|.|TRBJ2-4|TRBV28
TGTGCCAGCACTGAAGGGGCAAAAAACATTCAGTACTTC
CASTEGAKNIQYF
>.|.|TRBJ1-1|TRBV2
TGTGCCAGCCGCCATAGGGGGAACACTGAAGCTTTCTTT
CASRHRGNTEAFF
>TRBD2|once|TRBJ2-2|TRBV19
TGTGCCAGTTCAGCGGGAGTAAGGGGCACCGGGGAGCTGTTTTTT
CASSAGVRGTGELFF
>.|.|TRBJ1-2|TRBV19
TGTGCCAGTAGTAAAGGCGGGGTTTGGGCTAACTATGGCTACACCTTC
CASSKGGVWANYGYTF
>.|.|TRBJ1-2|TRBV6-5
TGTGCCAGCAGGGGTGGAGGGGCGTCGTATGGCTACACCTTC
CASRGGGASYGYTF
>.|once|TRBJ2-1|TRBV27
TGTGCCAGCAGTTTAGGAACAGGGAGAGAGGTCTTC
CASSLGTGREVF
>.|.|TRBJ1-3|TRBV11-2
TGTGCCAGCAGCTTGGGGGGTTTCAGGAACACCATATATTTT
CASSLGGFRNTIYF
>TRBD1|.|TRBJ2-1|TRBV5-1
TGCGCCAGCAGCTTGGACGGGACAGAGTACAATGAGCAGTTCTTC
CASSLDGTEYNEQFF
>TRBD2|.|TRBJ2-7|TRBV5-4
TGTGCCAGCAGCCGAATGGGAGCGGGAGGGTCCTCCTACGAGCAGTACTTC
CASSRMGAGGSSYEQYF
>.|.|TRBJ2-7|TRBV7-9
TGTGCCAGCAGCTTAGGAGGTGGCAGCATCTCCTACGAGCAGTACTTC
CASSLGGGSISYEQYF
>.|.|TRBJ1-6|TRBV16
TGTGCCAGCAGCCAAGGCCCAGTGGGAGGTAATTCACCCCTCCACTTT
CASSQGPVGGNSPLHF
>.|.|TRBJ1-3|TRBV7-6
TGTGCCAGCAGCAGGGGAACTGGAAACACCATATATTTT
CASSRGTGNTIYF
>TRBD2|.|TRBJ2-1|TRBV7-7
TGTGCCAGCAGCTTAGCGACTAGCGGGAGGTCTTTCTCCTACAATGAGCAGTTCTTC
CASSLATSGRSFSYNEQFF
>TRBD2|once|TRBJ2-1|TRBV27
TGTGCCAGCAGTTCGCTAGCGGGACGCAATGAGCAGTTCTTC
CASSSLAGRNEQFF
>.|.|TRBJ1-2|TRBV14
TGTGCCAGCAGCCAAGTTCACGGGGGAGACTATGGCTACACCTTC
CASSQVHGGDYGYTF
>TRBD2|once|TRBJ2-5|TRBV11-2
TGTGCCAGCAGCCTCGGGGCGGGAGGCGAGACCCAGTACTTC
CASSLGAGGETQYF
>TRBD2|.|TRBJ2-2|TRBV2
TGTGCCAGCAGCGACCGGGGACTAGCGGGTACGAACACCGGGGAGCTGTTTTTT
CASSDRGLAGTNTGELFF
>TRBD1|.|TRBJ1-1|TRBV25-1
TGTGCCAGCAGTGAAGGACAGGGGAACACTGAAGCTTTCTTT
CASSEGQGNTEAFF
>.|.|TRBJ1-3|TRBV5-6
TGTGCCAGCAGCTTGGCGGGGGTCCTATCTGGAAACACCATATATTTT
CASSLAGVLSGNTIYF
>.|.|TRBJ1-1|TRBV7-9
TGTGCCAGCAGCTCCCTTTCAGGTATTTTAATGGCTTTCTTT
CASSSLSGILMAFF
>.|.|TRBJ1-1|TRBV6-5
TGTGCCAGCATGGTAGGGGCGGGGTCTGAAGCTTTCTTT
CASMVGAGSEAFF
>.|.|TRBJ2-3|TRBV7-9
TGTGCCAGCAGCTTTCTGCCGGGCCAGCCGGGAAGCACAGATACGCAGTATTTT
CASSFLPGQPGSTDTQYF
>.|.|TRBJ1-2|TRBV6-4
TGTGCCAGCTCTCAAACGGGGGATGGCTACACCTTC
CASSQTGDGYTF
>.|.|TRBJ1-2|TRBV18
TGTGCCAGCTCACCATCCCCCGACAGCTCCTATGGCTACACCTTC
CASSPSPDSSYGYTF
>.|once|TRBJ1-3|TRBV29-1
TGCAGCGTCTGGGACATGAAGAGGAACACCATATATTTT
CSVWDMKRNTIYF
>TRBD2|.|TRBJ2-1|TRBV3-1/TRBV3-2
TGTGCCAGCAGCCAAGGGCACCTAGCGGGAGTCGAGCAGTTCTTC
CASSQGHLAGVEQFF
>TRBD1|.|TRBJ2-7|TRBV6-2/TRBV6-3
TGTGCCAGCAGTTATCGTCCGACAGGGTTTTACGAGCAGTACTTC
CASSYRPTGFYEQYF
>TRBD1|few|TRBJ2-4|TRBV19
TGTGCCAGCCGGGGGACAGGGGGGAAAAACATTCAGTACTTC
CASRGTGGKNIQYF
>TRBD2|.|TRBJ2-1|TRBV5-1
TGCGCCAGCCTGGCTGTAGCGGGAGTGAACAATGAGCAGTTCTTC
CASLAVAGVNNEQFF
>.|.|TRBJ1-2|TRBV28
TGTGCCAGCGCCTCGGGAGGGGGAGTGCACTATGGCTACACCTTC
CASASGGGVHYGYTF
>TRBD1|.|TRBJ1-5|TRBV18
TGTGCCAGCTCACCACCCGGGACAGGTAACGGCAATCAGCCCCAGCATTTT
CASSPPGTGNGNQPQHF
>TRBD1|.|TRBJ1-6|TRBV28
TGTGCCAGCGGGACAAGGGGCAGGGGGACCCAACTCCACTTT
CASGTRGRGTQLHF
>TRBD2|.|TRBJ2-1|TRBV11-3
TGTGCCAGCAGCTTCGGGACTAGCGGCGGTGAGCAGTTCTTC
CASSFGTSGGEQFF
>.|.|TRBJ1-4|TRBV4-1
TGCGCCAGCAGCCAAGGGGAGCGCGGTGTCGCGTCAACTAATGAAAAACTGTTTTTT
CASSQGERGVASTNEKLFF
>TRBD2|.|TRBJ2-3|TRBV3-1/TRBV3-2
TGTGCCAGCAGCCTAAAGCGGGGAGGGGTTACAGATACGCAGTATTTT
CASSLKRGGVTDTQYF
>TRBD1|.|TRBJ2-1|TRBV19
TGTGCCAGTAGTATATTCCAGGGACAGGGGGCCTACAATGAGCAGTTCTTC
CASSIFQGQGAYNEQFF
>.|.|TRBJ2-1|TRBV10-1
TGCGCCAGCAGTTCGACTTTGGATGAGCAGTTCTTC
CASSSTLDEQFF
>.|few|TRBJ1-6|TRBV6-5
TGTGCCAGCAGTATAACTACAGGGATTTATTCACCCCTCCACTTT
CASSITTGIYSPLHF
>.|.|TRBJ2-1|TRBV12-3/TRBV12-4
TGTGCCAGCAGTTCCCAAGCGGATGAGCAGTTCTTC
CASSSQADEQFF
>TRBD1|.|TRBJ1-6|TRBV7-3
TGTGCCAGCAGCTCCGGACAGGGGCAGTCACCCCTCCACTTT
CASSSGQGQSPLHF
>TRBD1|.|TRBJ2-1|TRBV7-7
TGTGCCAGCAGCTCGGGACAGGGCCCCTACAATGAGCAGTTCTTC
CASSSGQGPYNEQFF
>.|.|TRBJ2-7|TRBV7-2
TGTGCCAGCAGCTTAGCGCATACGGGCTACGAGCAGTACTTC
CASSLAHTGYEQYF
>TRBD1|.|TRBJ1-2|TRBV10-1
TGCGCCAGCAGAGAATATCGGACAGGGGGCCGAGGCTACACCTTC
CASREYRTGGRGYTF
>TRBD2|.|TRBJ2-3|TRBV6-5
TGTGCCAGCTCCTTAAGCGGGAGCAGGACAGATACGCAGTATTTT
CASSLSGSRTDTQYF
>TRBD2|.|TRBJ2-3|TRBV29-1
TGCAGCGTGGCTGGGACTAGATTCAGCACAGATACGCAGTATTTT
CSVAGTRFSTDTQYF
>.|.|TRBJ2-1|TRBV18
TGTGCCAGCTCACCGGTTCAGGACAATGAGCAGTTCTTC
CASSPVQDNEQFF
>TRBD1|.|TRBJ2-1|TRBV6-4
TGTGCCACTCGGGGGGACAGGGGGACCGGGGAGCAGTTCTTC
CATRGDRGTGEQFF
>.|.|TRBJ2-2|TRBV6-5
TGTGCCAGCAGGTCACGGACTAAAAACACCGGGGAGCTGTTTTTT
CASRSRTKNTGELFF
>.|.|TRBJ1-3|TRBV19
TGTGCCAGTATGGGGAGAGGCGGAAACACCATATATTTT
CASMGRGGNTIYF
>.|.|TRBJ2-7|TRBV12-3/TRBV12-4
TGTGCCAGCAGTTTAACGGGTGGGTACGAGCAGTACTTC
CASSLTGGYEQYF
>.|.|TRBJ2-7|TRBV15
TGTGCCACCAGCAGAGATTTGTCCCTCAGCGGAGCCCCGGATTTC
CATSRDLSLSGAPDF
>TRBD2|.|TRBJ2-3|TRBV3-1/TRBV3-2
TGTGCCAGCAGCCAAGGATCGGCGGGAGGCACAGATACGCAGTATTTT
CASSQGSAGGTDTQYF
>TRBD2|.|TRBJ2-2|TRBV4-2
TGTGCCAGCAGCCCTATTGGCGCGGGAGGGCCATTGACGGGCACCGGGGAGCTGTTTTTT
CASSPIGAGGPLTGTGELFF